Each of the 10 T cell receptor beta chains below was sequenced from the same sample in a study of CD8 T cells in Susac syndrome. cDNA came from about 0.5 to 1 ug RNA primed by random hexamers. Via MiXCR, TCRdb re-called the immunoSEQ multiplex PCR reads, giving one row per CDR3 protein. The top ten hold around 0.15% of the sample, which has 150,000 or so distinct CDR3 sequences, about 95% seen once. The sequenced material came from CD4+ T cells from PBMCs. Receptors originate from a human donor in good health.

CDR3 in amino acids: CAWSKTSGGITDTQYF. The CDR3 nucleotides read TGTGCCTGGAGTAAAACTAGCGGGGGGATCACAGATACGCAGTATTTT. The genes are TRBV30 and TRBJ2-3, with 12 bases that match TRBD2. J gave up 2 bases and V 2 bases, and 5 bases lay outside the gene matches. The germline gives CDR1 GTSNPN, CDR2 SVGIG (reference sequence). The CDR3 covers 16 residues.

The chain joins TRBV20-1 to TRBJ1-4; a possible D gene is TRBD1 (5 bases). V was trimmed by 4 bases and J by 5 bases, leaving 17 bases between them. CDR1 and CDR2 from the germline V gene are DFQATT and SNEGSKA (reference sequence). The CDR3 has 15 amino acids. The CDR3 DNA is TGCAGTGCTAAATTTCCGGGACGTGTAAATGAAAAACTGTTTTTT. It translates to CSAKFPGRVNEKLFF.

V is TRBV12-3 or TRBV12-4 and J is TRBJ2-4, with no clear D. V was clipped by 8 bases and J by 4 bases, with 18 bases between them. The CDR3 consists of 15 residues. This chain's CDR3 is CASSGPPSFKNIQYF. The CDR3 nucleotides read TGTGCCAGCTCCGGGCCGCCTTCATTTAAAAACATTCAGTACTTC.

This chain links TRBV15 with TRBJ1-1, with a weak D call TRBD1 (6 bases). Trimming removed 5 bases at V and 0 bases at J, with 16 bases between. The CDR3 is made up of 16 amino acids. The V gene's germline CDR1 is LNHNV and CDR2 YYDKDF (reference sequence). The CDR3 reads CATSPHGGAMNTEAFF. In DNA, the CDR3 is TGTGCCACCAGCCCCCACGGGGGCGCGATGAACACTGAAGCTTTCTTT.

The chain employs TRBV9 and TRBJ1-1, with D maybe TRBD1 (6 bases). The CDR3 consists of 14 residues. The V end was cut by 4 bases, the J end by 4 bases, with 14 bases between. Germline CDR1 and CDR2: SGDLS and YYNGEE. As DNA, the CDR3 is TGTGCCAGCAGCCCTGGGGGGCTTTTCACTGAAGCTTTCTTT. It is translated as CASSPGGLFTEAFF.

J is TRBJ2-5 and V is TRBV15, with D unclear. Per the germline V gene, CDR1 is LNHNV and CDR2 is YYDKDF (reference sequence). Between the trimmed V and J ends, which lost 3 bases and 5 bases, there was a span of 22 bases. The CDR3 runs 17 residues. CDR3 sequence reads: CATSRGRSTGPSETQYF. The CDR3 DNA reads as TGTGCCACCAGCAGGGGTCGATCCACCGGTCCCTCGGAGACCCAGTACTTC.

This clonotype was detected once. The chain joins TRBV20-1 to TRBJ1-6, with D hard to call. The V end lost 0 bases, the J end lost 0 bases, and 9 bases lay between the germline ends. Looked up from germline, CDR1 is DFQATT and CDR2 is SNEGSKA (reference sequence). The CDR3 contains 16 residues. In DNA form, the CDR3 reads TGCAGTGCTAGAGATCTTCAGAGCTCCTATAATTCACCCCTCCACTTT. Amino acid sequence: CSARDLQSSYNSPLHF.

This chain joins TRBV3-1 and TRBJ1-1; the D is unclear. The CDR3 consists of 12 residues. V gave up 0 bases and J gave up 9 bases, with 8 bases separating them. Germline CDR1 is LGHDT and CDR2 is YNNKEL (reference sequence). The CDR3 nucleotides are TGTGCCAGCAGCCAAGATGAAGGCAAAGCTTTCTTT. As protein: CASSQDEGKAFF.

V and J are TRBV29-1 and TRBJ2-7; a possible D gene is TRBD1 (5 bases). CDR3 length equals 13 residues. Germline CDR1 and CDR2: SQVTM and ANQGSEA. Between the trimmed V and J ends, which lost 4 bases and 0 bases, there was a span of 10 bases. The CDR3 reads CSVGPDSSYEQYF. CDR3 DNA sequence: TGCAGCGTTGGCCCCGACAGCTCCTACGAGCAGTACTTC.

J is TRBJ1-1 and V is TRBV5-1; no reliable D call. Germline loops: CDR1 SGHRS, CDR2 YFSETQ. The CDR3 extends over 15 amino acids. Trimming shortened V by 0 bases and J by 0 bases, and 9 bases separated the two germline ends. The CDR3 sequence is CASSLVPGVNTEAFF. CDR3 in DNA: TGCGCCAGCAGCTTGGTTCCTGGGGTGAACACTGAAGCTTTCTTT.